This T cell receptor (beta chain) came from a study of early T cells in non-severe SARS-CoV-2 infection. About the study: The chains were unpaired, and the sequenced material was bulk RNA from unsorted whole blood. Study results and limitations: VDJdb matching favored anti-spike CD8 responses, missing private and CD4 specificities.

Trimming pared 7 bases from V and 8 bases from J, leaving 17 bases between. Germline CDR1 and CDR2: MNHNY and SVGAGI (reference sequence). The CDR3 has 13 residues. Attachment of unique molecular identifiers was made to individual cDNA molecules. TCRdb reprocessed the 5' RACE reads via MiXCR and lists one record per CDR3 protein. The repertoire holds tens of thousands of distinct CDR3 sequences, with roughly a fifth as singletons. With regard to this clonotype: The antigen is unknown.

This material consisted of whole blood, taken at baseline. This TCR came from an adult who was a healthcare worker with PCR-confirmed SARS-CoV-2 infection or an uninfected control (not recorded which). This rearrangement joins TRBV6-6 to TRBJ1-1; D call uncertain. CDR3 in DNA: TGTGCCAGCACTTCGAGGCGGGCCCTCGAAGCTTTCTTT. This sequence encodes CASTSRRALEAFF.